The 9 T cell receptor beta chains below were found in one sample sequenced in a study of blood T cell repertoires in COVID-19. Produced via immunoSEQ multiplex PCR; TCRdb's table is partial and in-frame only. The sample includes 80,000 to 100,000 clones, around 81% of them seen just once. The sample comprised peripheral blood. The origin of the receptors is a human donor in a cohort sampled during active COVID-19.

The J gene is TRBJ2-1, the V gene TRBV19; 7 nucleotides agree with TRBD1. CDR1 is LNHDA and CDR2 is SQIVND in the germline V gene (reference sequence). The V gene end was trimmed by 5 bases and the J gene end by 2 bases; junction bases not matched to a gene: 6. The CDR3 covers 15 residues. The CDR3 DNA is TGTGCCAGTAGTGTGAAAGGGGGCCCCTACAATGAGCAGTTCTTC. Its translation: CASSVKGGPYNEQFF. Combining the CDR3 with reference TRBV19 and TRBJ2-1 gives the whole variable domain DGGITQSPKYLFRKEGQNVTLSCEQNLNHDAMYWYRQDPGQGLRLIYYSQIVNDFQKGDIAEGYSVSREKKESFPLTVTSAQKNPTAFYLCASSVKGGPYNEQFFGPGTRLTVL.

The genes are TRBV19 and TRBJ1-2; tentative D call: TRBD1 (5 bases). The ends were cut back, 9 bases at V and 2 bases at J, with 13 bases in the middle. The CDR3 is made up of 13 amino acids. CDR1 is LNHDA and CDR2 is SQIVND in the germline V gene (reference sequence). The CDR3 loop reads CASADMGNYGYTF. The DNA of the CDR3 is TGTGCCAGCGCGGACATGGGAAACTATGGCTACACCTTC. The complete variable domain, with remaining parts taken from reference TRBV19 and TRBJ1-2, reads DGGITQSPKYLFRKEGQNVTLSCEQNLNHDAMYWYRQDPGQGLRLIYYSQIVNDFQKGDIAEGYSVSREKKESFPLTVTSAQKNPTAFYLCASADMGNYGYTFGSGTRLTVV.

For this clone: One junction end disagrees with the germline gene, perhaps due to a read error. This sequence joins TRBV2 and TRBJ2-2; 7 nucleotides match TRBD2. Germline values: CDR1 SNHLY, CDR2 FYNNEI. CDR3 length: 15 amino acids. The CDR3 reads CARSGQRGTAGELFF. The CDR3 DNA sequence: TGTGCCAGGAGTGGGCAGCGGGGTACCGCCGGGGAGCTGTTTTTT.

The gene calls are TRBV6-6 and TRBJ1-2; D remains unclear. This CDR3 has 12 amino acids. In germline, CDR1 is MNHNY, CDR2 SVGAGI (reference sequence). V shed 0 bases and J shed 4 bases, with 3 bases lying between them. CDR3 sequence reads: CASSYSAYGYTF. The CDR3, as DNA: TGTGCCAGCAGTTACTCGGCCTATGGCTACACCTTC.

This clone has a single count. V usage is TRBV9 and J usage is TRBJ2-1; possible D gene TRBD2, 6 bases. The CDR3 length is 14 residues. The V end was cut by 2 bases, the J end by 8 bases, with 14 bases between. Germline V gene data show CDR1 as SGDLS and CDR2 as YYNGEE. The CDR3 bases are TGTGCCAGCAGCGTCACTAGCAGAAGTGATGAGCAGTTCTTC. Amino acid sequence: CASSVTSRSDEQFF.

The chain couples TRBV9 to TRBJ1-1, with D possibly being TRBD1 (6 bases). The CDR3 extends over 13 amino acids. V was pared by 5 bases and J by 1 base, with 9 bases between. Germline V gene sequence: CDR1 SGDLS, CDR2 YYNGEE. The CDR3: CASSAGANTEAFF. In nucleotides, the CDR3 is TGTGCCAGCAGTGCGGGGGCGAACACTGAAGCTTTCTTT.

This rearrangement joins TRBV7-9 to TRBJ1-1; a weak D match, TRBD1 (6 bases). The CDR3 contains 13 residues. The germline V gene encodes CDR1 SEHNR and CDR2 FQNEAQ (reference sequence). The ends were cut back, 5 bases at V and 7 bases at J, with 14 bases in the middle. The CDR3 reads CASSQGPVLEAFF. The CDR3 nucleotides are TGTGCCAGCAGCCAGGGGCCAGTACTTGAAGCTTTCTTT. The whole variable domain, remainder taken from reference TRBV7-9 and TRBJ1-1, is DTGVSQNPRHKITKRGQNVTFRCDPISEHNRLYWYRQTLGQGPEFLTYFQNEAQLEKSRLLSDRFSAERPKGSFSTLEIQRTEQGDSAMYLCASSQGPVLEAFFGQGTRLTVV.

V gene TRBV3-1 (or the pseudogene TRBV3-2) combines with J gene TRBJ2-1; D is perhaps TRBD2 (6 bases). Trimming shortened V by 0 bases and J by 0 bases, and 12 bases separated the two germline ends. The CDR3 loop spans 17 amino acids. CDR1 LGHDT and CDR2 YNNKEL come from the germline V gene (reference sequence). Here the CDR3 reads CASSQEPPSDSYNEQFF. The CDR3 DNA reads as TGTGCCAGCAGCCAAGAACCTCCTAGCGACTCCTACAATGAGCAGTTCTTC.

The rearrangement uses TRBV4-3 and TRBJ1-5, with 8 bases matching TRBD1. With 2 bases clipped from V and 4 bases from J, the junction kept 1 base outside the gene matches. The length of the CDR3 is 14 residues. Germline-derived CDR1 and CDR2 are LGHNA and YSLEER. The CDR3 spells CASSQRQGNQPQHF. CDR3 sequence (DNA): TGCGCCAGCAGCCAAAGACAGGGGAATCAGCCCCAGCATTTT.